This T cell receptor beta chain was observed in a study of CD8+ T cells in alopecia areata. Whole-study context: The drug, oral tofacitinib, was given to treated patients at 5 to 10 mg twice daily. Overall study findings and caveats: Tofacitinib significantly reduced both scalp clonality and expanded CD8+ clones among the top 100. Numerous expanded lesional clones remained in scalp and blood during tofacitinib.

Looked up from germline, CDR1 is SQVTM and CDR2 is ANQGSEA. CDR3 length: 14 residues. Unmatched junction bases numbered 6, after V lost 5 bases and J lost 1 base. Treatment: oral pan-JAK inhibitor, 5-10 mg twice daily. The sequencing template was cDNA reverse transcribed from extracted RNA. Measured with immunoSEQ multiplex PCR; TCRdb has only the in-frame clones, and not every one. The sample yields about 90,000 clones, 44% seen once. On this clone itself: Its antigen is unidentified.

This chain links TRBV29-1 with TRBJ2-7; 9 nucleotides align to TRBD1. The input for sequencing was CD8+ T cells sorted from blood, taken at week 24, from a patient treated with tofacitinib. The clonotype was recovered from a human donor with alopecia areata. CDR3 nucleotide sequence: TGCAGCGTTTCCGGGACAGGGTTTTCCTACGAGCAGTACTTC. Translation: CSVSGTGFSYEQYF.